Listed below are T cell receptor beta chains from one sample, sequenced in a study of metastatic and nonmetastatic thyroid tumors. Via MiXCR, TCRdb re-called the PCR reads. This sample has roughly 4,000 clones, with roughly 35% found just once. What was sequenced was adjacent normal tissue. The receptors were gathered from a male donor with papillary thyroid cancer or a benign thyroid nodule (not recorded which). Some clones in this sample may be carry-over from other donors' samples. The CDR3 runs from the conserved cysteine through the conserved F or W. D genes are given only for firm matches. Clone size is stated in some rows and not others, as once, few, many or a class when expanded.

clone_size	v_call	d_call	j_call	cdr3_nt	cdr3_aa
large	TRBV12-3/TRBV12-4	NA	TRBJ2-5	TGTGCCAGCAGTTTAGAGGCAGCTCAAGAGACCCAGTACTTC	CASSLEAAQETQYF
hyperexpanded	TRBV27	NA	TRBJ1-5	TGTGCCACCAGAGGGTTCGGCAATCAGCCCCAGCATTTT	CATRGFGNQPQHF
NA	TRBV28	NA	TRBJ1-1	TGTGCCAGCAGTCCACCGACAAGTCTGTGGACTGAAGCTTTCTTT	CASSPPTSLWTEAFF
few	TRBV11-3	NA	TRBJ2-2	TGTGCCAGCAGCCCGAACACCGGGGAGCTGTTTTTT	CASSPNTGELFF
NA	TRBV11-2	TRBD2	TRBJ2-1	TGTGCCAGCAGCCCCGGGACTAGCGGGAGGAGGTCCTACAATGAGCAGTTCTTC	CASSPGTSGRRSYNEQFF
NA	TRBV5-1	NA	TRBJ2-7	TGCGCCAGCAGCCCGTTCGGGGGAGCAGCATACGAGCAGTACTTC	CASSPFGGAAYEQYF
few	TRBV6-1	NA	TRBJ1-2	TGTGCCAGCAGTCGGGACATTAACTATGGCTACACCTTC	CASSRDINYGYTF
NA	TRBV7-9	NA	TRBJ2-3	TGTGCCAGCAGCTTAGTCACATATACGCAGTATTTC	CASSLVTYTQYF
many	TRBV4-1	NA	TRBJ1-6	TGCGCCAGCAGCCAGGGTAATTCACCCCTCCACTTT	CASSQGNSPLHF
few	TRBV28	NA	TRBJ1-1	TGTGCCAGCAGTTTCTATCCGGGCAGGGATCTTGAAGCTTTCTTT	CASSFYPGRDLEAFF
few	TRBV12-3/TRBV12-4	TRBD1	TRBJ1-1	TGTGCCAGCAGTTTAATGTTCAGGGGGCTTAACACTGAAGCTTTCTTT	CASSLMFRGLNTEAFF
medium-sized	TRBV29-1	NA	TRBJ1-2	TGCAGCGTGGCAGAATCAGGACGAGTCTATGGCTACACCTTC	CSVAESGRVYGYTF
once	TRBV28	NA	TRBJ2-5	TGTGCCAGCAGTGAAGGGCAAGAGACCCAGTACTTC	CASSEGQETQYF
NA	TRBV6-1	NA	TRBJ2-3	TGTGCCAGCACCCTACAGAGCACAGATACGCAGTATTTT	CASTLQSTDTQYF
NA	TRBV30	TRBD2	TRBJ2-7	TGTGCCATGGGGAGGGAGTCGAGGTACGAGCAGTACTTC	CAMGRESRYEQYF
few	TRBV15	NA	TRBJ2-3	TGTGCCATCAGCAAGGGGGCGGGGGAGTCAGATACGCAGTATTTT	CAISKGAGESDTQYF
once	TRBV6-1	NA	TRBJ1-2	TGTGCCAGCAGTCCGGGTGGGAACTATGGCTACACCTTC	CASSPGGNYGYTF